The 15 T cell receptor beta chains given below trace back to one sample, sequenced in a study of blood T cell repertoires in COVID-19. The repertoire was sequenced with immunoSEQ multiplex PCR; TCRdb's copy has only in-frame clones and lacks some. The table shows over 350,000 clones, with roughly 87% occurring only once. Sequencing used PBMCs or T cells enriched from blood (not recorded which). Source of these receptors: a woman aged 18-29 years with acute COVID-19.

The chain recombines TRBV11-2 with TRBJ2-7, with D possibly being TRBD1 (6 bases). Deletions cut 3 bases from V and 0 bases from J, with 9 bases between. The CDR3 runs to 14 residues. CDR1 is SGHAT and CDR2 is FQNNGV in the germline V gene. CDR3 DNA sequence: TGTGCCAGCAGCTTGGACAGAATCTCCTACGAGCAGTACTTC. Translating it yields CASSLDRISYEQYF.

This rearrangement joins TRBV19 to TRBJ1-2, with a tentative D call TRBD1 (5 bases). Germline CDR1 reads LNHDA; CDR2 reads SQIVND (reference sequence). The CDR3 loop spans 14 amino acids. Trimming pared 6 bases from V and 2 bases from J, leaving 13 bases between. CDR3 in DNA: TGTGCCAGTAGGCCCGATGCAGGGAACTATGGCTACACCTTC. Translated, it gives CASRPDAGNYGYTF.

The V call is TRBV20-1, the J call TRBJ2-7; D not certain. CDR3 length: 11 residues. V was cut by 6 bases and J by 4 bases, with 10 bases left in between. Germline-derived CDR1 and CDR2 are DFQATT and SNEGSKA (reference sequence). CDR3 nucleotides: TGCAGTGCAGCGCCTCAATACGAGCAGTACTTC. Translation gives CSAAPQYEQYF.

CDR3 in amino acids: CASSHFILNTGELFF. DNA for the CDR3: TGCGCCAGCAGCCACTTTATATTGAACACCGGGGAGCTGTTTTTT. The chain carries TRBV4-1 and TRBJ2-2; no firm D call. The CDR3 spans 15 residues. Between the trimmed V and J ends, which lost 3 bases and 1 base, there was a span of 9 bases. CDR1 MGHRA and CDR2 YSYEKL come from the germline V gene.

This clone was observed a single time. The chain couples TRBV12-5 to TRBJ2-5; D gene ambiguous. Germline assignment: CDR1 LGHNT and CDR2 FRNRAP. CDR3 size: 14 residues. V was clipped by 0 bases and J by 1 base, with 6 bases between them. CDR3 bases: TGTGCTAGTGGTTTGGTACAAGTCCAAGAGACCCAGTACTTC. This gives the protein CASGLVQVQETQYF.

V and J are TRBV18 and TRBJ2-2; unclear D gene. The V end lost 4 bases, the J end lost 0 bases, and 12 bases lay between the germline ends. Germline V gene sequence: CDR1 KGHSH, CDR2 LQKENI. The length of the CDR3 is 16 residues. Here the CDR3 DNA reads TGTGCCAGCTCACTTTCCAGGTTTACGAACACCGGGGAGCTGTTTTTT. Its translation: CASSLSRFTNTGELFF.

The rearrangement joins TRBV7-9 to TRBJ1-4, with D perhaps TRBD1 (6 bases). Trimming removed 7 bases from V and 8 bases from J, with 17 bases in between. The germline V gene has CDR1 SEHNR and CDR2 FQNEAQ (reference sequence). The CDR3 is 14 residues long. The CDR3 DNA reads TGTGCCAGCAACTTCCAGGGGCCTGGGGAAAAACTGTTTTTT. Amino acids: CASNFQGPGEKLFF.

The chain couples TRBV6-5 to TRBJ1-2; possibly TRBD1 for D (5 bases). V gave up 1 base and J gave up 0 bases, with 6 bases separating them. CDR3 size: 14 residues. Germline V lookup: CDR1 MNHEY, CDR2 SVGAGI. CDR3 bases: TGTGCCAGCAGTTACTTGACAGCTAACTATGGCTACACCTTC. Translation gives CASSYLTANYGYTF.

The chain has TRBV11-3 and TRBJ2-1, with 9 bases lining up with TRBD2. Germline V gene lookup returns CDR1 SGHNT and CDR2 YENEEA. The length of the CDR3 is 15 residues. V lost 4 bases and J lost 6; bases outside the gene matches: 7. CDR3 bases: TGTGCCAGCAGCTCCCGGCGGGGGGGCTTCAATGAGCAGTTCTTC. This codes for CASSSRRGGFNEQFF.

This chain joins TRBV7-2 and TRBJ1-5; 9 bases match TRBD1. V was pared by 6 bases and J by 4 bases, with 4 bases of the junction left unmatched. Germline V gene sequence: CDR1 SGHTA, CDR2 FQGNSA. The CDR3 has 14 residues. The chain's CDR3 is CASRPTGGNQPQHF. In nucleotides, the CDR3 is TGTGCCAGCAGACCGACAGGGGGGAATCAGCCCCAGCATTTT.

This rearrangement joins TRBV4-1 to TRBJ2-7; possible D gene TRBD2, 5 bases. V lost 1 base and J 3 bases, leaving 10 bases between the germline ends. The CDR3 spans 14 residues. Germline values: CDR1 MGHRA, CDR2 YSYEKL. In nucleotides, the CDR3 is TGCGCCAGCAGCCAAGGACAACTAGTCTACGAGCAGTACTTC. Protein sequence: CASSQGQLVYEQYF.

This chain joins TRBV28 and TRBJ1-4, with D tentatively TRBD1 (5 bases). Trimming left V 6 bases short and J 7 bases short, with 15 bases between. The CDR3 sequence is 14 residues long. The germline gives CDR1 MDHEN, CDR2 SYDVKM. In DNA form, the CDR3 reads TGTGCCAGCAGGGACTACTTGAGGGGTGAAAAACTGTTTTTT. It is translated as CASRDYLRGEKLFF.

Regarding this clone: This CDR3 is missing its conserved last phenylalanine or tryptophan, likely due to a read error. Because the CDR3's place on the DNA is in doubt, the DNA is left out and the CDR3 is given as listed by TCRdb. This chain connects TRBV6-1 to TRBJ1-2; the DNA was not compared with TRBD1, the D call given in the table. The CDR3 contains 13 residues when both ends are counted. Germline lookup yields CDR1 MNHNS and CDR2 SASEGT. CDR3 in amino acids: CASSDRDRGALIS.

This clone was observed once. As DNA, the CDR3 is TGTGCCAGCAGCCATGAGCGGGGCCTTGGGGAGACCCAGTACTTC. Amino acid sequence: CASSHERGLGETQYF. The chain links TRBV3-1 (or the pseudogene TRBV3-2) to TRBJ2-5; 7 nucleotides align to TRBD2. V was pared by 3 bases and J by 5 bases, with 9 bases of the junction left unmatched. CDR1 LGHDT and CDR2 YNNKEL come from the germline V gene (reference sequence). The CDR3 spans 15 residues.

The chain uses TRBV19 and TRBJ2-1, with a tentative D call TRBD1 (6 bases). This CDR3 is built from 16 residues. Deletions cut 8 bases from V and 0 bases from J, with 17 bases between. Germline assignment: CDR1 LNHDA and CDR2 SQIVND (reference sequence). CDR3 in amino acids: CASADRLKSSYNEQFF. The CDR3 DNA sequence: TGTGCCAGTGCTGACAGGCTCAAGAGCTCCTACAATGAGCAGTTCTTC.